These T cell receptor beta chains were read from a single sample in a study of T cell repertoires in cytomegalovirus infection. TCRdb processed the reads anew with MiXCR; each CDR3 protein has one entry. In the table there are approximately 390,000 distinct CDR3 sequences, 34% of which are singletons. For these receptors, no antigen is known. The sequenced sample was cultured PBMCs, obtained from culture after CMV antigen stimulation. The receptors originated from a human donor in good health (CMV status not recorded). Some clones in this sample may be carry-over from other donors' samples. The CDR3 runs from the conserved cysteine through the conserved F or W. Each record gives: CDR3 protein, CDR3 DNA, J gene, clone size, V gene, D gene. D genes are given only for firm matches. Expanded clones get a size class; other rows say once, few or many, or leave the size out.

CASSPVGEYNEQFF,TGTGCCAGCTCACCAGTGGGGGAATACAATGAGCAGTTCTTC,TRBJ2-1,NA,TRBV18,NA
CASSRHPSGANVLTF,TGTGCCAGCAGCCGGCACCCCTCTGGGGCCAACGTCCTGACTTTC,TRBJ2-6,few,TRBV28,NA
CASSPGLAGGPDEQFF,TGTGCCAGCAGCCCGGGACTAGCGGGAGGGCCAGATGAGCAGTTCTTC,TRBJ2-1,few,TRBV7-9,TRBD2
CASSFPTGTGEQYF,TGTGCCAGCAGCTTCCCAACGGGAACCGGCGAGCAGTACTTC,TRBJ2-7,many,TRBV7-9,NA
CASRTGVDQETQYF,TGTGCCAGCCGGACAGGGGTTGACCAAGAGACCCAGTACTTC,TRBJ2-5,few,TRBV28,TRBD1
CSVSNAPEKLFF,TGCAGCGTTTCCAATGCGCCGGAAAAACTGTTTTTT,TRBJ1-4,NA,TRBV29-1,NA
CASSLGGRAVDEQFF,TGTGCCAGCAGCTTAGGCGGGAGGGCCGTGGATGAGCAGTTCTTC,TRBJ2-1,NA,TRBV11-1,TRBD2
CSVESGGNIQYF,TGCAGCGTTGAATCCGGGGGAAACATTCAGTACTTC,TRBJ2-4,NA,TRBV29-1,NA
CASSYSLFYGNTIYF,TGTGCCAGCAGTTACAGCCTCTTCTATGGAAACACCATATATTTT,TRBJ1-3,NA,TRBV6-2/TRBV6-3,NA
CASSSRTEGGYTF,TGTGCCAGCAGCTCCCGGACAGAGGGCGGCTACACCTTC,TRBJ1-2,once,TRBV7-6,NA